This section outlines one T cell receptor (beta chain) sequence together with its context. A junction boundary mismatches the germline segment, possibly from a read error. The data stem from a study of tumor-infiltrating lymphocytes in oesophageal squamous cell carcinoma. One entry per CDR3 protein, called by TCRdb with MiXCR from the PCR reads. In the table there are 20,000 to 25,000 distinct CDR3 sequences, 36% of which are singletons. From germline, CDR1 is MNHNS and CDR2 SASEGT. The CDR3 contains 13 residues. The gene calls are TRBV6-1 and TRBJ1-4; the D is unclear. The sequence was obtained from a male donor with esophageal squamous cell carcinoma. Sequenced input: esophageal tumor tissue. In nucleotides, the CDR3 is TGTGCCAGCAGTGAAGTAACTAATCAAAAACTGTTTTTT. Protein: CASSEVTNQKLFF.